This T cell receptor beta chain was profiled in a study of cytomegalovirus exposure and HLA in healthy donors. The study's findings and limits: Later, an analysis showed that TCR beta chains associated with HLA were more clonally expanded than others that were equally common. Some V segments (TRBV6-2 and TRBV6-3 among them) were excluded as indistinguishable.

A note on this clone: Its antigen is still unknown.

The primer mix had 60 Vbeta and 13 Jbeta primers. In the original workflow: About 10 million shared chains were among approximately 80 million unique TCR beta chains counted in a later analysis. Method: immunoSEQ multiplex PCR; TCRdb's copy keeps in-frame clones and lacks some. D and trimming were read from the DNA, whereas the V and J calls and clone size are those reported in that table. Among some 170,000 clones, 75% to 80% were seen once, and the ten largest hold 6.3%. J lost 7 bases, V lost 7 bases, and 11 bases had no gene match. Per germline, CDR1 SQVTM and CDR2 ANQGSEA. The CDR3 consists of 13 residues. Though probably carrying unrecorded immune exposures, donors were nominally healthy at sampling.

The sequenced material came from PBMCs. The receptor was isolated from a man aged 40-49 years in good health and CMV-seropositive. This chain connects TRBV29-1 to TRBJ2-5; the match to TRBD1 covers 8 bases. The CDR3 sequence: CSAEDRALGTQYF. The CDR3 bases are TGCAGCGCTGAGGACAGGGCCCTCGGGACCCAGTACTTC.